This entry lists 4 T cell receptor beta chains sequenced from one sample in a study of cytomegalovirus exposure and HLA in healthy donors. The repertoire was sequenced with immunoSEQ multiplex PCR; TCRdb's copy has only in-frame clones and lacks some. The table lists 90,000 to 120,000 clones, approximately 94% of them singletons. The specimen was PBMCs. The origin of the receptors is a woman aged 18-29 years in good health and CMV-seronegative.

The rearrangement links TRBV5-8 to TRBJ2-1; tentative D call: TRBD1 (6 bases). V shed 0 bases and J shed 5 bases, with 9 bases lying between them. The germline V gene has CDR1 SGHTS and CDR2 YDEGEE. The CDR3 runs 14 residues. This CDR3 is CASSLGGTNNEQFF. The DNA of the CDR3 is TGTGCCAGCAGCTTGGGGGGGACAAACAATGAGCAGTTCTTC.

J is TRBJ1-5 and V is TRBV28, with unresolved D. This CDR3 contains 13 residues. V was trimmed by 5 bases and J by 4 bases, leaving 9 bases between them. Germline CDR1 MDHEN, CDR2 SYDVKM. The CDR3 coding sequence is TGTGCCAGCAGTCGTTACATGAATCAGCCCCAGCATTTT. Translated, it gives CASSRYMNQPQHF.

The rearrangement links TRBV7-2 to TRBJ1-2, with D unclear. The germline V gene has CDR1 SGHTA and CDR2 FQGNSA. CDR3 size: 16 residues. V lost 1 base to trimming and J lost 3 bases, with 15 bases between them. The CDR3 here is CASSLDPLAPYYGYTF. The CDR3 DNA is TGTGCCAGCAGCTTAGACCCACTCGCCCCCTACTATGGCTACACCTTC.

This chain links TRBV6-5 with TRBJ1-2; 8 nucleotides align to TRBD1. The V and J ends lost 0 bases and 6 bases, in that order; junction bases with no gene match: 9. Looked up from germline, CDR1 is MNHEY and CDR2 is SVGAGI. The CDR3 spans 16 residues. DNA of the CDR3: TGTGCCAGCAGTTACTCGATATTCGGACAGGGTAATGGCTACACCTTC. Amino acids: CASSYSIFGQGNGYTF.